Listed below are T cell receptor beta chains from one sample, sequenced in a study of T cells in localized non-small cell lung cancer. Sequenced by immunoSEQ multiplex PCR; TCRdb stores in-frame clones only, minus some. The table has roughly 40,000 clones, around 81% seen once. This sample comprised peripheral blood mononuclear cells, obtained before any cancer treatment. Source of these receptors: a male donor older than 55 with stage II lung adenocarcinoma. CDR3s include the opening cysteine and the closing phenylalanine or tryptophan. Each record gives: clone size, J gene, V gene, CDR3 length, CDR3 protein. Clone size, where shown, is once, few, many, or a class for clones that have expanded.

clone_size: NA; j_call: TRBJ2-1; v_call: TRBV25-1; cdr3_length: 17; cdr3_aa: CASSEYLGTSRLNEQFF
clone_size: NA; j_call: TRBJ2-3; v_call: TRBV5-1; cdr3_length: 14; cdr3_aa: CASSLGASTDTQYF
clone_size: NA; j_call: TRBJ1-2; v_call: TRBV6-5; cdr3_length: 13; cdr3_aa: CASSSTRASGYTF
clone_size: few; j_call: TRBJ1-2; v_call: TRBV10-3; cdr3_length: 14; cdr3_aa: CAISERGLEYGYTF
clone_size: NA; j_call: TRBJ1-2; v_call: TRBV28; cdr3_length: 14; cdr3_aa: CASSSQTGGRGYTF
clone_size: NA; j_call: TRBJ2-7; v_call: TRBV7-3; cdr3_length: 15; cdr3_aa: CASSTGTSGDYEQYF
clone_size: NA; j_call: TRBJ1-2; v_call: TRBV5-1; cdr3_length: 14; cdr3_aa: CASSATGANYGYTF
clone_size: NA; j_call: TRBJ2-1; v_call: TRBV30; cdr3_length: 12; cdr3_aa: CAWSDGQLEQFF
clone_size: once; j_call: TRBJ1-1; v_call: TRBV29-1; cdr3_length: 13; cdr3_aa: CSVDAVRRVEAFF
clone_size: NA; j_call: TRBJ1-1; v_call: TRBV6-1; cdr3_length: 12; cdr3_aa: CASSLGVPEAFF
clone_size: NA; j_call: TRBJ2-7; v_call: TRBV10-3; cdr3_length: 13; cdr3_aa: CASRETGSYEQYF
clone_size: NA; j_call: TRBJ2-7; v_call: TRBV9; cdr3_length: 17; cdr3_aa: CASSVDPSAGGFGEQYF
clone_size: NA; j_call: TRBJ2-7; v_call: TRBV7-3; cdr3_length: 13; cdr3_aa: CASSWGSSYEQYF
clone_size: NA; j_call: TRBJ2-3; v_call: TRBV28; cdr3_length: 14; cdr3_aa: CASSLRGRGDTQYF
clone_size: NA; j_call: TRBJ2-4; v_call: TRBV28; cdr3_length: 12; cdr3_aa: CASVSPANIQYF
clone_size: NA; j_call: TRBJ2-2; v_call: TRBV5-1; cdr3_length: 15; cdr3_aa: CASSPGGADTGELFF
clone_size: NA; j_call: TRBJ2-4; v_call: TRBV28; cdr3_length: 17; cdr3_aa: CASSLQGAGTSKNIQYF
clone_size: NA; j_call: TRBJ1-3; v_call: TRBV15; cdr3_length: 13; cdr3_aa: CATTTGPGNTIYF
clone_size: NA; j_call: TRBJ2-1; v_call: TRBV4-1; cdr3_length: 14; cdr3_aa: CASSSGQGGNEQFF
clone_size: NA; j_call: TRBJ1-4; v_call: TRBV6-9; cdr3_length: 14; cdr3_aa: CASRNPRGLEKLFF
clone_size: NA; j_call: TRBJ1-4; v_call: TRBV10-3; cdr3_length: 13; cdr3_aa: CATQGQGNEKLFF
clone_size: NA; j_call: TRBJ2-6; v_call: TRBV2; cdr3_length: 16; cdr3_aa: CASYLTGASGANVLTF
clone_size: NA; j_call: TRBJ2-1; v_call: TRBV4-2; cdr3_length: 16; cdr3_aa: CASSQETGGTYNEQFF
clone_size: NA; j_call: TRBJ2-3; v_call: TRBV7-3; cdr3_length: 14; cdr3_aa: CASSYGPLTDTQYF
clone_size: NA; j_call: TRBJ2-6; v_call: TRBV30; cdr3_length: 16; cdr3_aa: CAWSGLGTSGANVLTF
clone_size: NA; j_call: TRBJ1-1; v_call: TRBV6-6; cdr3_length: 12; cdr3_aa: CASTAGSLAAFF
clone_size: NA; j_call: TRBJ2-7; v_call: TRBV6-5; cdr3_length: 16; cdr3_aa: CASSYSGLAGNYEQYF
clone_size: NA; j_call: TRBJ2-3; v_call: TRBV28; cdr3_length: 16; cdr3_aa: CASSRLAGASTDTQYF
clone_size: NA; j_call: TRBJ2-1; v_call: TRBV27; cdr3_length: 15; cdr3_aa: CASSLYARIDPEQFF
clone_size: NA; j_call: TRBJ1-4; v_call: TRBV4-1; cdr3_length: 16; cdr3_aa: CASSQLDRATNEKLFF
clone_size: few; j_call: TRBJ1-1; v_call: TRBV2; cdr3_length: 13; cdr3_aa: CASKGNGNTEAFF
clone_size: NA; j_call: TRBJ2-5; v_call: TRBV9; cdr3_length: 14; cdr3_aa: CASSRGGGQETQYF
clone_size: NA; j_call: TRBJ2-1; v_call: TRBV28; cdr3_length: 16; cdr3_aa: CASSQATSGSTMRQFF
clone_size: once; j_call: TRBJ2-1; v_call: TRBV11-2; cdr3_length: 15; cdr3_aa: CASSLVWTSSNEQFF
clone_size: NA; j_call: TRBJ2-1; v_call: TRBV30; cdr3_length: 14; cdr3_aa: CAWRGGSTYNEQFF
clone_size: NA; j_call: TRBJ2-7; v_call: TRBV28; cdr3_length: 16; cdr3_aa: CASSLGPTGIGAEQYF
clone_size: once; j_call: TRBJ1-1; v_call: TRBV5-3; cdr3_length: 14; cdr3_aa: CARSPGEARTEAFF
clone_size: NA; j_call: TRBJ1-3; v_call: TRBV2; cdr3_length: 14; cdr3_aa: CASTLTGAGNTIYF
clone_size: few; j_call: TRBJ1-5; v_call: TRBV28; cdr3_length: 15; cdr3_aa: CASSLPQGASQPQHF
clone_size: few; j_call: TRBJ2-5; v_call: TRBV28; cdr3_length: 11; cdr3_aa: CASSSRETQYF
clone_size: NA; j_call: TRBJ2-1; v_call: TRBV20-1; cdr3_length: 11; cdr3_aa: CSARQGALVFF
clone_size: NA; j_call: TRBJ2-3; v_call: TRBV19; cdr3_length: 14; cdr3_aa: CASSSQAGTDTQYF
clone_size: once; j_call: TRBJ2-5; v_call: TRBV11-2; cdr3_length: 11; cdr3_aa: CASGQQETQYF
clone_size: NA; j_call: TRBJ1-1; v_call: TRBV7-9; cdr3_length: 12; cdr3_aa: CASSLDGTEAFF
clone_size: NA; j_call: TRBJ2-1; v_call: TRBV30; cdr3_length: 13; cdr3_aa: CAWSVRPSNEQFF
clone_size: NA; j_call: TRBJ2-5; v_call: TRBV5-1; cdr3_length: 13; cdr3_aa: CASTPTGQETQYF
clone_size: NA; j_call: TRBJ1-1; v_call: TRBV19; cdr3_length: 16; cdr3_aa: CASSIGVGIREVEAFF
clone_size: NA; j_call: TRBJ2-3; v_call: TRBV5-1; cdr3_length: 16; cdr3_aa: CASSLGQGRTADTQYF
clone_size: once; j_call: TRBJ2-3; v_call: TRBV7-2; cdr3_length: 14; cdr3_aa: CASSWNRATDTQYF
clone_size: few; j_call: TRBJ2-7; v_call: TRBV5-5; cdr3_length: 15; cdr3_aa: CASSLVGTGSYEQYF
clone_size: NA; j_call: TRBJ2-1; v_call: TRBV7-3; cdr3_length: 15; cdr3_aa: CASSSAREGINEQFF